This TCR beta chain was sequenced during a study of beta chain features in type 1 diabetes. Study conclusions and caveats: Researchers could not determine here whether HLA type influences TCRB rearrangement.

Germline V lookup: CDR1 SGHTA, CDR2 FQGNSA. CDR3 length: 13 residues. Unmatched junction bases numbered 6, after V lost 3 bases and J lost 9 bases. In this sample, this clone turned up a few times. Its specificity is not known. cDNA synthesis used the whole RNA isolate, giving expressed TCRB sequences. Generated by immunoSEQ multiplex PCR, the TCRdb table keeps only in-frame clones and is missing some. This table holds nearly 250,000 clones, approximately 70% found once. The sequenced sample was naive CD4+ T cells from blood. This receptor was obtained from a man between 25 and 39 years old in good health. The V and J genes are TRBV7-2 and TRBJ2-3; TRBD2 agrees at 7 bases. CDR3 region: CASSFGGEGTQYF. In DNA form, the CDR3 reads TGTGCCAGCAGCTTTGGAGGGGAGGGCACGCAGTATTTT.